The following is a T cell receptor (beta chain) sequence with its context. Its antigen is unknown. TCRdb's table, derived via immunoSEQ multiplex PCR, lists solely in-frame clones and lacks some. In the table there are about 50,000 clones, 95% to 98% of which are singletons. Researchers sequenced unstimulated naive, memory, effector memory and TEMRA subsets in three donor pairs. This record belongs to a study of siplizumab effects on memory and regulatory T cells. Study-wide findings and caveats: Naive T cells appeared more diverse than memory cells and seemed to be major alloresponse contributors. The suppressive capacity of proliferating Tregs from siplizumab cultures remained unconfirmed.

V was pared by 8 bases and J by 7 bases, with 19 bases between. The CDR3 runs 14 residues. Germline V gene sequence: CDR1 SEHNR, CDR2 FQNEAQ (reference sequence). This receptor was identified in a human donor in good health. The sample comprised naive CD4+ T cells sorted from blood. The rearrangement joins TRBV7-9 to TRBJ2-3; perhaps TRBD2 as D (6 bases). CDR3 region: CASDRGGPANTQYF. The CDR3 region has the DNA TGTGCCAGCGACCGCGGAGGGCCGGCCAATACGCAGTATTTT.